These T cell receptor beta chains were read from a single sample in a study of cytomegalovirus exposure and HLA in healthy donors. The repertoire was sequenced with immunoSEQ multiplex PCR; TCRdb's copy has only in-frame clones and lacks some. The repertoire includes about 190,000 clones, approximately 75% of them detected once, and 4.5% to 5.5% sits in the top ten. The specimen sequenced was PBMCs. The receptors come from a man younger than 45 in good health and CMV-seropositive. CDR3s include the opening cysteine and the closing phenylalanine or tryptophan. The D gene is left open where the match is weak. Some rows mark clone size as missing; the rest say once, few, many or name a class of expanded clone.

CDR3 DNA | CDR3 protein | V gene | clone size | J gene | D gene
TGTGCCAGCAGTTTCATCCTAAGCAATGAGCAGTTCTTC | CASSFILSNEQFF | TRBV28 | once | TRBJ2-1 | -
TGTGCCAGCAGTTCCCTCGGTTCGGGAGGGCCAAATGAGCAGTTCTTC | CASSSLGSGGPNEQFF | TRBV6-6 | - | TRBJ2-1 | TRBD2
TGTGCCAGCAGCCGGGACAGCACTAATTCACCCCTCCACTTT | CASSRDSTNSPLHF | TRBV7-3 | - | TRBJ1-6 | TRBD1
TGTGCCAGCAGTTCCTTCACGACTAGTCCCAATGAGCAGTTCTTC | CASSSFTTSPNEQFF | TRBV27 | - | TRBJ2-1 | -
TGTGCCAGCAGTGAAATGGGACAGAGGGAAGAGACCCAGTACTTC | CASSEMGQREETQYF | TRBV5-6 | - | TRBJ2-5 | TRBD1
TGTGCCAGCAGCTTAGCGGCGGGGGCTTCCTACGAGCAGTACTTC | CASSLAAGASYEQYF | TRBV7-8 | - | TRBJ2-7 | -
TGTGCCAGCAGTTACTCGAAGCGCACAGATACGCAGTATTTT | CASSYSKRTDTQYF | TRBV6-5 | - | TRBJ2-3 | -
TGTGCCAGCAGTCCCGGACAGGGATTCAATGAAAAACTGTTTTTT | CASSPGQGFNEKLFF | TRBV28 | - | TRBJ1-4 | TRBD1
TGTGCCAGCAGTCACCCCGGGACAGGCTCTGAAGCTTTCTTT | CASSHPGTGSEAFF | TRBV6-5 | - | TRBJ1-1 | TRBD1
TGTGCCAGCAGCCCAAACGGTGCGGGAGCGACCCAGTACTTC | CASSPNGAGATQYF | TRBV7-9 | - | TRBJ2-5 | TRBD2
TGCGCCAGCAGCAGTCAAGCGAACACTGAAGCTTTCTTT | CASSSQANTEAFF | TRBV5-1 | few | TRBJ1-1 | -
TGTGCCAGCAGCCCTTTAACTGAAGCTTTCTTT | CASSPLTEAFF | TRBV7-2 | few | TRBJ1-1 | -
TGCGCCAGCAGCACCGGCGGGGGGGCCTACAATGAGCAGTTCTTC | CASSTGGGAYNEQFF | TRBV5-1 | - | TRBJ2-1 | TRBD2
TGCGCCAGCAGCTTGGGTCGAGGAAGCGGCACTGAAGCTTTCTTT | CASSLGRGSGTEAFF | TRBV5-1 | - | TRBJ1-1 | -
TGTGCCACCGGGGAGGGGGTAGGGTCACCCCTCCACTTT | CATGEGVGSPLHF | TRBV7-3 | - | TRBJ1-6 | -
TGTGCCATCAGTGATGGTAGGGGTACCGCCGATGAAAAACTGTTTTTT | CAISDGRGTADEKLFF | TRBV10-3 | - | TRBJ1-4 | -